One and the same sample provided the 27 T cell receptor beta chains below, sequenced in a study of technical replicates of blood from several donors. Sequenced by immunoSEQ multiplex PCR; TCRdb stores in-frame clones only, minus some. The table has fewer than 60,000 clones, more than 85% seen once; the top ten hold approximately 3.9%. Sequencing was performed on PBMCs. The receptors originated from a human donor in good health. Some clones in this sample may be carry-over from other donors' samples.

The rearrangement joins TRBV5-8 to TRBJ1-4; D is unresolved. Per germline, CDR1 SGHTS and CDR2 YDEGEE. The CDR3 covers 17 residues. Trimming pared 0 bases from V and 0 bases from J, leaving 12 bases between. The chain's CDR3 is CASSLGNYSATNEKLFF. In nucleotides, the CDR3 is TGTGCCAGCAGCTTGGGGAATTACAGTGCAACTAATGAAAAACTGTTTTTT.

The chain uses TRBV18 and TRBJ1-2; D gene ambiguous. The CDR3 extends over 13 amino acids. Germline values: CDR1 KGHSH, CDR2 LQKENI. The V end lost 3 bases, the J end lost 6 bases, and 11 bases lay between the germline ends. CDR3 sequence: CASSPSGYDGYTF. For the CDR3, the DNA is TGTGCCAGCTCACCCTCCGGGTACGATGGCTACACCTTC.

The rearrangement uses TRBV5-6 and TRBJ2-1; 16 bases match TRBD2. CDR3 length: 16 amino acids. Losses at the gene ends were 4 bases for V and 9 bases for J; bases not matched to a gene: 7. Germline CDR1 reads SGHDT; CDR2 reads YYEEEE. The CDR3 sequence is CASSLPGTSGRGEQFF. DNA of the CDR3: TGTGCCAGCAGCCTCCCCGGGACTAGCGGGAGGGGTGAGCAGTTCTTC.

V is TRBV10-1 and J is TRBJ1-6; TRBD1 aligns across 9 bases. Germline trimming cut 10 bases from V and 0 bases from J; bases unmatched to any gene: 19. Germline lookup yields CDR1 WNHNN and CDR2 SYGVQD (reference sequence). The CDR3 is 20 residues long. CDR3 in amino acids: CATNGQGTWFTGSYNSPLHF. CDR3 sequence (DNA): TGCGCCACCAACGGACAGGGGACTTGGTTTACGGGCTCCTATAATTCACCCCTCCACTTT.

The chain recombines TRBV7-9 with TRBJ2-7, with 8 positions matching TRBD1. The CDR3 loop spans 15 amino acids. CDR1 and CDR2 from the germline V gene are SEHNR and FQNEAQ (reference sequence). V lost 5 bases to trimming and J lost 4 bases; unmatched junction nucleotides: 10. The CDR3 spells CASSVQTGASYEQYF. DNA for the CDR3: TGTGCCAGCAGCGTACAGACAGGGGCTTCGTACGAGCAGTACTTC.

The chain is built from TRBV7-3 and TRBJ2-3; 8 bases map to TRBD1. Trimming took 6 bases from V and 3 from J; bases not matched to a gene: 14. CDR3 size: 17 residues. Per the germline V gene, CDR1 is SGHTA and CDR2 is FQGTGA. CDR3 in DNA: TGTGCCAGCAGTTCCGGAACCAGGGGGCGCTTAACAGATACGCAGTATTTT. It encodes CASSSGTRGRLTDTQYF.

The V and J genes are TRBV28 and TRBJ1-2, with D possibly being TRBD1 (6 bases). There are 16 residues in the CDR3. Germline CDR1 is MDHEN and CDR2 is SYDVKM. V dropped 3 bases and J dropped 4 bases, with 18 bases sitting between them. The CDR3 region is CASSLDSPGGGYGYTF. The CDR3 DNA follows: TGTGCCAGCAGTTTGGACAGCCCAGGCGGGGGCTATGGCTACACCTTC.

The chain links TRBV9 to TRBJ1-6; the D gene is possibly TRBD1 (6 bases). V was cut by 4 bases and J by 10 bases, with 12 bases left in between. This CDR3 region has 13 residues. Germline loops: CDR1 SGDLS, CDR2 YYNGEE. The CDR3 DNA reads TGTGCCAGCAGCCATTCAGGGGAGTCACCCCTCCACTTT. This translates into CASSHSGESPLHF. The full variable domain, with the rest looked up from reference TRBV9 and TRBJ1-6, is DSGVTQTPKHLITATGQRVTLRCSPRSGDLSVYWYQQSLDQGLQFLIQYYNGEERAKGNILERFSAQQFPDLHSELNLSSLELGDSALYFCASSHSGESPLHFGNGTRLTVT.

V is TRBV7-9 and J is TRBJ2-2; D gene uncertain. The V and J ends lost 5 bases and 6 bases respectively, with 7 bases between them. Germline CDR1 and CDR2: SEHNR and FQNEAQ (reference sequence). This CDR3 region has 12 residues. The CDR3 DNA reads as TGTGCCAGCAGCATCCCTTCCGGGGAGCTGTTTTTT. Protein sequence: CASSIPSGELFF.

The rearrangement joins TRBV5-4 to TRBJ1-2, with TRBD1 matching 7 bases. The germline gives CDR1 SGHNT, CDR2 YYREEE (reference sequence). Unmatched junction bases numbered 5, after V lost 1 base and J lost 5 bases. This CDR3 region has 14 residues. CDR3 DNA sequence: TGTGCCAGCAGCTTGTGGGCAGGGGGATATGGCTACACCTTC. It is translated as CASSLWAGGYGYTF.

The CDR3 loop reads CATSRDTDQETQYF. The CDR3 nucleotides are TGTGCCACCAGCAGAGATACAGATCAAGAGACCCAGTACTTC. The chain uses TRBV15 and TRBJ2-5; D is uncertain. The CDR3 consists of 14 residues. The V end lost 0 bases, the J end lost 2 bases, and 7 bases lay between the germline ends. The germline V gene encodes CDR1 LNHNV and CDR2 YYDKDF (reference sequence).

The CDR3 spells CASSPGQFPTEAFF. The CDR3, as DNA: TGTGCCAGCTCACCTGGACAGTTCCCCACTGAAGCTTTCTTT. The chain links TRBV18 to TRBJ1-1; tentative D call: TRBD1 (6 bases). The CDR3 consists of 14 residues. Trimming cost V 3 bases and J 4 bases, with 12 bases left between them. In germline, CDR1 is KGHSH, CDR2 LQKENI.

The chain joins TRBV11-2 to TRBJ1-1, with a tentative D call TRBD1 (5 bases). Trimming shortened V by 1 base and J by 0 bases, and 18 bases separated the two germline ends. Per germline, CDR1 SGHAT and CDR2 FQNNGV. The CDR3 loop spans 18 amino acids. The CDR3: CASSLGRLWGELNTEAFF. The CDR3 bases are TGTGCCAGCAGCTTAGGTAGGCTCTGGGGGGAGTTGAACACTGAAGCTTTCTTT.

The rearrangement joins TRBV5-6 to TRBJ2-1; 8 bases match TRBD2. The CDR3 is 15 amino acids. Germline trimming cut 1 base from V and 3 bases from J; bases unmatched to any gene: 3. Germline values: CDR1 SGHDT, CDR2 YYEEEE. CDR3 DNA sequence: TGTGCCAGCAGCTTGACTAGCGGCGACTACAATGAGCAGTTCTTC. It yields the protein CASSLTSGDYNEQFF.

This rearrangement joins TRBV4-3 to TRBJ2-1, with 9 bases fitting TRBD2. CDR3 size: 16 residues. CDR1 and CDR2 (germline): LGHNA, YSLEER. V was pared by 3 bases and J by 4 bases, with 7 bases of the junction left unmatched. CDR3: CASSQASAGGYNEQFF. CDR3 DNA: TGCGCCAGCAGCCAGGCTTCTGCGGGGGGGTACAATGAGCAGTTCTTC.

J is TRBJ2-5 and V is TRBV9; TRBD2 aligns across 11 bases. Germline V lookup: CDR1 SGDLS, CDR2 YYNGEE. The CDR3 spans 16 residues. Unmatched junction bases numbered 3, after V lost 0 bases and J lost 2 bases. CDR3 nucleotides: TGTGCCAGCAGCGTAGCAGGGACTAGCGGACAAGAGACCCAGTACTTC. This gives the protein CASSVAGTSGQETQYF.

The V and J genes are TRBV14 and TRBJ2-5; no clear D gene. CDR3 length equals 12 residues. V was clipped by 0 bases and J by 7 bases, with 6 bases between them. Germline loops: CDR1 SGHDN, CDR2 FVKESK. The CDR3 region is CASSQDAGTQYF. The CDR3 region has the DNA TGTGCCAGCAGCCAAGATGCAGGGACCCAGTACTTC.

The chain is built from TRBV7-2 and TRBJ2-3; no firm D call. CDR1 is SGHTA and CDR2 is FQGNSA in the germline V gene. This CDR3 is built from 12 residues. Deletions cut 5 bases from V and 0 bases from J, with 3 bases between. For the CDR3, the DNA is TGTGCCAGCAGCCCTAGCACAGATACGCAGTATTTT. It encodes CASSPSTDTQYF.

The gene calls are TRBV18 and TRBJ2-5; 7 positions agree with TRBD2. The V gene's germline CDR1 is KGHSH and CDR2 LQKENI. Trimming removed 3 bases from V and 5 bases from J; junction bases left unmatched: 9. This CDR3 spans 15 amino acids. The CDR3 bases are TGTGCCAGCTCACCTCGCGGGGGTCCCGGGGAGACCCAGTACTTC. This codes for CASSPRGGPGETQYF.

The chain joins TRBV18 to TRBJ2-3, with 7 nucleotides matching TRBD1. This CDR3 region has 17 residues. V lost 0 bases and J lost 4; bases outside the gene matches: 10. Germline V gene sequence: CDR1 KGHSH, CDR2 LQKENI. The CDR3 spells CASSPPRRQGRADTQYF. The CDR3 nucleotides read TGTGCCAGCTCACCACCGAGGAGACAGGGAAGAGCAGATACGCAGTATTTT.

This clone was seen a handful of times. The J gene is TRBJ1-2, the V gene TRBV4-1, with 7 bases that match TRBD1. CDR1 and CDR2 (germline): MGHRA, YSYEKL. This CDR3 spans 16 amino acids. Germline trimming cut 1 base from V and 4 bases from J; bases unmatched to any gene: 9. CDR3 coding DNA: TGCGCCAGCAGCCAAGGAGGAGGGGACAGAATCTATGGCTACACCTTC. Its translation is CASSQGGGDRIYGYTF.

This chain links TRBV5-8 with TRBJ2-1, with a possible D match to TRBD1 (6 bases). Germline values: CDR1 SGHTS, CDR2 YDEGEE. V was clipped by 0 bases and J by 4 bases, with 11 bases between them. The CDR3 spans 15 residues. The CDR3 nucleotides are TGTGCCAGCAGCTTGGGATCCGGGACATACAATGAGCAGTTCTTC. It codes for CASSLGSGTYNEQFF.

The V call is TRBV7-6, the J call TRBJ2-3, with a possible D match to TRBD2 (6 bases). Germline V gene lookup returns CDR1 SGHVS and CDR2 FNYEAQ. V dropped 3 bases and J dropped 2 bases, with 12 bases sitting between them. The length of the CDR3 is 15 residues. The CDR3 here is CASSLQTRVTDTQYF. CDR3 coding DNA: TGTGCCAGCAGCTTGCAGACTAGGGTCACAGATACGCAGTATTTT.

The chain combines TRBV6-4 with TRBJ2-1, with 12 bases fitting TRBD2. The CDR3 sequence is 15 residues long. Germline V CDR1 and CDR2: MRHNA, SNTAGT. Trimming at V came to 5 bases and at J to 4 bases, leaving 3 bases not matched to a gene. In nucleotides, the CDR3 is TGTGCCAGCAGTACGGGACTAGCGGGTTACAATGAGCAGTTCTTC. This encodes CASSTGLAGYNEQFF.

This chain's CDR3 is CASSRGQEANYGYTF. The CDR3 DNA reads TGTGCCAGCAGCCGGGGACAGGAAGCTAACTATGGCTACACCTTC. V and J are TRBV7-3 and TRBJ1-2; the match to TRBD1 covers 8 bases. Germline V gives CDR1 SGHTA, CDR2 FQGTGA. J was trimmed by 0 bases and V by 5 bases; bases with no gene match: 5. This CDR3 contains 15 residues.

The V gene is TRBV9, the J gene TRBJ1-2; TRBD1 might be the D (6 bases). CDR3 size: 16 residues. Germline-derived CDR1 and CDR2 are SGDLS and YYNGEE. Trimming cost V 0 bases and J 6 bases, with 18 bases left between them. The CDR3 is CASSVEVGAGFNGYTF. As DNA, the CDR3 is TGTGCCAGCAGCGTAGAAGTGGGGGCAGGGTTCAATGGCTACACCTTC. The full variable domain, completed using reference TRBV9 and TRBJ1-2, is DSGVTQTPKHLITATGQRVTLRCSPRSGDLSVYWYQQSLDQGLQFLIQYYNGEERAKGNILERFSAQQFPDLHSELNLSSLELGDSALYFCASSVEVGAGFNGYTFGSGTRLTVV.

V usage is TRBV7-9 and J usage is TRBJ1-3; the D is unclear. V dropped 1 base and J dropped 2 bases, with 12 bases sitting between them. Germline CDR1 SEHNR, CDR2 FQNEAQ (reference sequence). The CDR3 is 16 residues long. CDR3 amino acids: CASSLDLGVAGNTIYF. Here the CDR3 DNA reads TGTGCCAGCAGCTTAGATCTCGGGGTCGCTGGAAACACCATATATTTT. The full variable domain, with the rest looked up from reference TRBV7-9 and TRBJ1-3, is DTGVSQNPRHKITKRGQNVTFRCDPISEHNRLYWYRQTLGQGPEFLTYFQNEAQLEKSRLLSDRFSAERPKGSFSTLEIQRTEQGDSAMYLCASSLDLGVAGNTIYFGEGSWLTVV.